This TCR beta chain was captured by sequencing in a study of PD-1 blockade in classical Hodgkin lymphoma. On the study more broadly: Patients had nivolumab dosed at 3 mg/kg, delivered intravenously every 2 weeks.

Method: immunoSEQ multiplex PCR; TCRdb's copy keeps in-frame clones and lacks some. This sample yields roughly 140,000 clones, of which about 81% are seen a single time; 7.5% to 9.5% belongs to the top ten. The study, taken as a whole, reports: Partial responders and progressors had significantly lower baseline TCR diversity. After ASCT, patients who started nivolumab under 1 year later were excluded.

Each and every patient relapsed after autologous stem cell transplantation, and patients got differing brentuximab vedotin exposure. On this clone itself: Its antigen is unknown.

V gave up 6 bases and J gave up 7 bases; unmatched junction bases: 6. Germline CDR1 reads MNHEY; CDR2 reads SVGAGI. This CDR3 contains 14 residues. Sequencing was performed on peripheral blood mononuclear cells (PBMCs), taken before the second cycle of nivolumab. The receptor was isolated from a human donor with classical Hodgkin lymphoma. This rearrangement joins TRBV6-5 to TRBJ2-1, with 10 nucleotides matching TRBD2. The CDR3, as DNA: TGTGCCAGCAGGCGGCTAGCGGGAGTAAATGAGCAGTTCTTC. It codes for CASRRLAGVNEQFF.